Listed below are T cell receptor beta chains from one sample, sequenced in a study of cytomegalovirus exposure and HLA in healthy donors. Using immunoSEQ multiplex PCR, the repertoire was profiled, and TCRdb retains in-frame clones only, with some absent. Among a few hundred thousand clones listed, approximately 82% were seen once. The source material was PBMCs. These receptors were obtained from a woman aged 60-75 years in good health and CMV-seropositive. Both conserved end residues are part of each CDR3. D genes are given only for firm matches. Some rows have no size entry. The others give once, few or many, or a class for an expanded clone.

J: TRBJ2-1
V: TRBV5-1
D: NA
size: once
length: 14
DNA: TGCGCCAGCAGCCTCATTCTACAGGGCAATGAGCAGTTCTTC
CDR3: CASSLILQGNEQFF

J: TRBJ2-7
V: TRBV5-6
D: TRBD1
size: NA
length: 15
DNA: TGTGCCAGCAGCTTCGCCGGGACAGGGGCTCACGAGCAGTACTTC
CDR3: CASSFAGTGAHEQYF

J: TRBJ1-2
V: TRBV18
D: NA
size: once
length: 14
DNA: TGTGCCAGCTCACCAGGAAACAGGGCCTATGGCTACACCTTC
CDR3: CASSPGNRAYGYTF

J: TRBJ2-2
V: TRBV7-9
D: TRBD2
size: NA
length: 17
DNA: TGTGCCAGCAGCACCGAGCTAGCGGTCGCGAACACCGGGGAGCTGTTTTTT
CDR3: CASSTELAVANTGELFF

J: TRBJ2-1
V: TRBV6-1
D: TRBD2
size: NA
length: 15
DNA: TGTGCCAGCAAGTCGGAGCGGGAGAGGGGCCATGAGCAGTTCTTC
CDR3: CASKSERERGHEQFF

J: TRBJ1-1
V: TRBV6-5
D: NA
size: NA
length: 15
DNA: TGTGCCAGCAGTACGTGGGACACTAGGGACACTGAAGCTTTCTTT
CDR3: CASSTWDTRDTEAFF

J: TRBJ1-4
V: TRBV28
D: TRBD1
size: NA
length: 17
DNA: TGTGCCAGCAGTTTATTGGTGGTGAGGGGGCGGCAGGAAAAACTGTTTTTT
CDR3: CASSLLVVRGRQEKLFF

J: TRBJ2-2
V: TRBV11-2
D: NA
size: NA
length: 15
DNA: TGTGCCAGCAGCCCCTATAGCTCGAGTACCGGGGAGCTGTTTTTT
CDR3: CASSPYSSSTGELFF

J: TRBJ1-5
V: TRBV4-1
D: NA
size: NA
length: 15
DNA: TGCGCCAGCAGCCAAGGTCAGGGGAGCGGTCAGCCCCAGCATTTT
CDR3: CASSQGQGSGQPQHF

J: TRBJ2-1
V: TRBV5-1
D: TRBD1
size: NA
length: 16
DNA: TGCGCCAGCAGCTTTGGTGGGACAGGGGGCTCTTATGAGCAGTTCTTC
CDR3: CASSFGGTGGSYEQFF

J: TRBJ2-4
V: TRBV4-1
D: TRBD2
size: NA
length: 13
DNA: TGCGCCAGCAGAGGGACTAGCGGATACATTCAGTACTTC
CDR3: CASRGTSGYIQYF

J: TRBJ1-3
V: TRBV30
D: NA
size: few
length: 15
DNA: TGTGCCTGGAGTGTGGGGGGGCACTCTGGAAACACCATATATTTT
CDR3: CAWSVGGHSGNTIYF

J: TRBJ2-1
V: TRBV20-1
D: NA
size: NA
length: 11
DNA: TGCAGTGCTCCAGGCTGGGATGAGCAGTTCTTC
CDR3: CSAPGWDEQFF

J: TRBJ2-7
V: TRBV28
D: NA
size: NA
length: 11
DNA: TGTGCCAGCAGTTTGTCGGACGAGCAGTACTTC
CDR3: CASSLSDEQYF

J: TRBJ2-1
V: TRBV27
D: NA
size: NA
length: 14
DNA: TGTGCCAGCAGTTTGGCGGGCTCCTACAATGAGCAGTTCTTC
CDR3: CASSLAGSYNEQFF

J: TRBJ1-5
V: TRBV12-2
D: NA
size: NA
length: 20
DNA: TGTGCAAGTCGCTTCAGCCCCAGGACAGGGTTCCGATTGAGCAATCAGCCCCAGCATTTT
CDR3: CASRFSPRTGFRLSNQPQHF

J: TRBJ1-1
V: TRBV6-6
D: NA
size: NA
length: 12
DNA: TGTGCCAGCAGTCCAAACCAGGGAGAAGCTTTCTTT
CDR3: CASSPNQGEAFF

J: TRBJ1-1
V: TRBV16
D: NA
size: NA
length: 16
DNA: TGTGCCAGCAGCCCCCTCGACAGAAGCATGAACACTGAAGCTTTCTTT
CDR3: CASSPLDRSMNTEAFF

J: TRBJ1-2
V: TRBV27
D: TRBD1
size: NA
length: 13
DNA: TGTGCCAGCAGTCCGGACAGGGCTAAGGGCTACACCTTC
CDR3: CASSPDRAKGYTF

J: TRBJ1-2
V: TRBV7-8
D: TRBD1
size: NA
length: 15
DNA: TGTGCCAGCAGCCCTCCGGGACAGCTCCCCTATGGCTACACCTTC
CDR3: CASSPPGQLPYGYTF

J: TRBJ1-2
V: TRBV29-1
D: NA
size: NA
length: 11
DNA: TGCAGCGTTAGGGACAATAATGGCTACACCTTC
CDR3: CSVRDNNGYTF

J: TRBJ2-5
V: TRBV7-3
D: NA
size: once
length: 13
DNA: TGTGCCAGCAGCCCGGGATCTCAAGAGACCCAGTACTTC
CDR3: CASSPGSQETQYF

J: TRBJ1-5
V: TRBV28
D: NA
size: NA
length: 14
DNA: TGTGCCAGCAGTTTAGGCTTGATCAATCAGCCCCAGCATTTT
CDR3: CASSLGLINQPQHF

J: TRBJ1-1
V: TRBV5-1
D: NA
size: NA
length: 16
DNA: TGCGCCAGCAGCTTTAAGGGAGCCGGGAGAAACACTGAAGCTTTCTTT
CDR3: CASSFKGAGRNTEAFF

J: TRBJ2-5
V: TRBV6-1
D: TRBD2
size: NA
length: 15
DNA: TGTGCCAGCAGTGAAGGCGGGAGGGCCTGGGAGACCCAGTACTTC
CDR3: CASSEGGRAWETQYF

J: TRBJ2-7
V: TRBV7-9
D: NA
size: few
length: 14
DNA: NA
CDR3: CASSSSREPYEQYF

J: TRBJ2-3
V: TRBV28
D: TRBD2
size: NA
length: 15
DNA: TGTGCCAGCAGATCAGCGGGAGGGCCGGAAGATACGCAGTATTTT
CDR3: CASRSAGGPEDTQYF

J: TRBJ1-2
V: TRBV28
D: TRBD1
size: NA
length: 11
DNA: TGTGCCAGCAGGACAGGGTATGGCTACACCTTC
CDR3: CASRTGYGYTF

J: TRBJ2-1
V: TRBV9
D: TRBD2
size: few
length: 13
DNA: TGTGCCAGCAGCGAAACTAGCGGGAATGAGCAGTTCTTC
CDR3: CASSETSGNEQFF

J: TRBJ1-2
V: TRBV12-5
D: TRBD1
size: NA
length: 12
DNA: TGTGCTAGTGGTTCTGACAGGGGTGGCTACACCTTC
CDR3: CASGSDRGGYTF

J: TRBJ1-2
V: TRBV28
D: TRBD1
size: NA
length: 16
DNA: TGTGCCAGCAGTGAACCGGGACAGGCTTCTAACTATGGCTACACCTTC
CDR3: CASSEPGQASNYGYTF

J: TRBJ2-7
V: TRBV6-6
D: TRBD1
size: NA
length: 13
DNA: TGTGCCAGCAGTTACGACAGGGACTACGAGCAGTACTTC
CDR3: CASSYDRDYEQYF

J: TRBJ1-2
V: TRBV6-1
D: NA
size: NA
length: 12
DNA: TGTGCCAGCAGGGACGGGGTCTATGGCTACACCTTC
CDR3: CASRDGVYGYTF

J: TRBJ2-6
V: TRBV5-5
D: TRBD1
size: once
length: 16
DNA: TGTGCCAGCAGCCAGACAGGGGGCTCTGGGGCCAACGTCCTGACTTTC
CDR3: CASSQTGGSGANVLTF

J: TRBJ1-1
V: TRBV2
D: TRBD1
size: NA
length: 16
DNA: TGTGCCAGCAGTGCCAACCGGGACAGGGAGACCCTTGAAGCTTTCTTT
CDR3: CASSANRDRETLEAFF

J: TRBJ2-3
V: TRBV2
D: TRBD1
size: NA
length: 14
DNA: TGTGCCAGCAGCCACAGGGGTGGCACAGATACGCAGTATTTT
CDR3: CASSHRGGTDTQYF

J: TRBJ1-1
V: TRBV6-5
D: NA
size: NA
length: 13
DNA: TGTGCCAGCAGTTTCGACAGGAACACTGAAGCTTTCTTT
CDR3: CASSFDRNTEAFF

J: TRBJ2-5
V: TRBV19
D: TRBD2
size: once
length: 15
DNA: TGTGCCAGTAGCACCCCGGGACTAGGCTCGGAGACCCAGTACTTC
CDR3: CASSTPGLGSETQYF

J: TRBJ2-2
V: TRBV6-6
D: TRBD1
size: NA
length: 14
DNA: TGTGCCAGCAGTTACGACAGGGACACCGGGGAGCTGTTTTTT
CDR3: CASSYDRDTGELFF

J: TRBJ2-3
V: TRBV7-3
D: TRBD1
size: NA
length: 15
DNA: TGTGCCAGCAGCTACGGGACAGGGTACGCAGATACGCAGTATTTT
CDR3: CASSYGTGYADTQYF

J: TRBJ2-6
V: TRBV5-1
D: TRBD2
size: NA
length: 18
DNA: TGCGCCAGCAGCTCGGCCGGACTAGCGGGTTCTGGGGCCAACGTCCTGACTTTC
CDR3: CASSSAGLAGSGANVLTF